The entry below gives a single TCR beta chain sequence along with its context. This entry belongs to a study of blood T cell repertoires in COVID-19. As for the study in general: Sites across the United States, Italy and Spain contributed samples from acute and convalescent COVID-19. PBMCs, B-cell-depleted T cells, or T cells were the source of the cDNA or gDNA that made up the material.

Germline CDR1 reads MDHEN; CDR2 reads SYDVKM. This CDR3 region has 17 residues. The trim removed 1 base at V and 3 bases at J, leaving 7 bases unmatched. As handled by the study authors: Amplification from reference gene primers served as the basis for estimated nucleated cell counts. Profiled with immunoSEQ multiplex PCR; TCRdb holds only in-frame clones, not every one. V, J and clone size were drawn from that table, and D and trimming were deduced from the DNA. The data hold just under 65,000 clones, with 76% observed a single time. V gene TRBV28 combines with J gene TRBJ2-7, with TRBD2 identical over 12 bases. The receptor's source is a woman aged 80 or over with acute or convalescent COVID-19. The specimen sequenced was peripheral blood. CDR3 region: CASSLFPTSGSLYEQYF. The CDR3 nucleotides read TGTGCCAGCAGTTTATTCCCGACTAGCGGGAGCCTCTACGAGCAGTACTTC.